Each of the 13 T cell receptor beta chains below was sequenced from the same sample in a study of shared clonotypes between healthy human individuals. Method: immunoSEQ multiplex PCR; TCRdb's copy keeps in-frame clones and lacks some. The top ten hold around 1.5% of the sample, which has some 900,000 clones, around 80% seen once. Sequencing was done on a sample of memory CD4+ T cells sorted from blood. Specified subset: CD45RA-negative fraction. Every receptor here comes from a man between 18 and 35 years old in good health.

The CDR3 sequence: CAISGDRVRDEQYF. In nucleotides, the CDR3 is TGTGCCATCAGCGGCGACAGGGTAAGGGACGAGCAGTACTTC. V gene TRBV10-3 combines with J gene TRBJ2-7; the match to TRBD1 covers 7 bases. The J segment lost 5 bases and the V segment lost 6 bases, leaving 10 bases of the junction unmatched. This CDR3 has 14 amino acids. CDR1 and CDR2 from the germline V gene are ENHRY and SYGVKD.

V and J are TRBV6-5 and TRBJ2-2; D remains ambiguous. This CDR3 comprises 13 residues. Germline V gene sequence: CDR1 MNHEY, CDR2 SVGAGI. V shed 9 bases and J shed 0 bases, with 8 bases lying between them. CDR3 DNA sequence: TGTGCCAGTAAAAATACGAACACCGGGGAGCTGTTTTTT. This encodes CASKNTNTGELFF.

The CDR3 region is CASSPSLDTGELFF. In DNA, the CDR3 is TGTGCCAGCTCACCAAGTCTAGACACCGGGGAGCTGTTTTTT. The rearrangement joins TRBV18 to TRBJ2-2; D gene uncertain. This CDR3 is 14 amino acids long. V dropped 2 bases and J dropped 3 bases, with 7 bases sitting between them. Germline V gene sequence: CDR1 KGHSH, CDR2 LQKENI.

V gene TRBV2 combines with J gene TRBJ1-2, with a possible D match to TRBD1 (5 bases). The V end lost 3 bases, the J end lost 8 bases, and 10 bases lay between the germline ends. The V gene's germline CDR1 is SNHLY and CDR2 FYNNEI. The CDR3 covers 12 residues. The CDR3, as DNA: TGTGCCAGCAGTGATTTGGGGGAGGGCTACACCTTC. This encodes CASSDLGEGYTF.

Of note for this clone: This specimen includes other DNA sequences encoding the same CDR3. The chain is built from TRBV29-1 and TRBJ2-1; D not resolved. The germline gives CDR1 SQVTM, CDR2 ANQGSEA. The CDR3 length is 14 residues. V dropped 2 bases and J dropped 2 bases, with 10 bases sitting between them. CDR3 region: CSVERRLAYNEQFF. CDR3 coding DNA: TGCAGCGTTGAAAGACGGTTAGCCTACAATGAGCAGTTCTTC.

This chain connects TRBV6-1 to TRBJ1-1, with TRBD1 identical over 8 bases. CDR1 and CDR2 from the germline V gene are MNHNS and SASEGT. Losses at the gene ends were 4 bases for V and 1 base for J; bases not matched to a gene: 5. The CDR3 is made up of 15 amino acids. In DNA, the CDR3 is TGTGCCAGCAGTGGGAGGGACAGGAAGAACACTGAAGCTTTCTTT. This codes for CASSGRDRKNTEAFF.

This clone was detected only once. The chain joins TRBV9 to TRBJ2-1; possible D gene TRBD2, 7 bases. The V end lost 0 bases, the J end lost 2 bases, and 12 bases lay between the germline ends. CDR1 and CDR2 from the germline V gene are SGDLS and YYNGEE. The CDR3 is made up of 16 amino acids. DNA of the CDR3: TGTGCCAGCAGCGTAGTGGGGGGGCAAGCCTACAATGAGCAGTTCTTC. This gives the protein CASSVVGGQAYNEQFF.

CDR3 nucleotides: TGTGCCAGCAGGGTACAGGGGGGGGCCAAAAACATTCAGTACTTC. Its protein is CASRVQGGAKNIQYF. The J gene is TRBJ2-4, the V gene TRBV2, with D perhaps TRBD1 (8 bases). Germline V gene sequence: CDR1 SNHLY, CDR2 FYNNEI. V lost 6 bases and J 1 base, leaving 13 bases between the germline ends. This CDR3 comprises 15 residues.

This chain joins TRBV7-9 and TRBJ2-1; 9 bases line up with TRBD1. Germline-derived CDR1 and CDR2 are SEHNR and FQNEAQ (reference sequence). This CDR3 has 15 amino acids. After removal of 5 bases from V and 7 bases from J, the junction contained 9 bases not matched to a gene. Here the CDR3 DNA reads TGTGCCAGCAGCCAAGGGACAGGGTACACTAATGAGCAGTTCTTC. The encoded protein is CASSQGTGYTNEQFF.

This clone was seen more than once but under ten times. The chain combines TRBV9 with TRBJ2-1; the match to TRBD1 covers 9 bases. Germline V gene lookup returns CDR1 SGDLS and CDR2 YYNGEE. V was clipped by 0 bases and J by 4 bases; unmatched bases: 14. The CDR3 is 19 amino acids. For the CDR3, the DNA is TGTGCCAGCAGCGTAGCTCCCCCCGACAGGGGGTGGAATTACAATGAGCAGTTCTTC. It codes for CASSVAPPDRGWNYNEQFF.

The V and J genes are TRBV19 and TRBJ1-2; D ambiguous. This CDR3 has 14 amino acids. CDR1 is LNHDA and CDR2 is SQIVND in the germline V gene (reference sequence). The V and J ends lost 1 base and 4 bases respectively, with 10 bases between them. In DNA form, the CDR3 reads TGTGCCAGTAGTATAGTAGGCCGGCTCTATGGCTACACCTTC. It specifies CASSIVGRLYGYTF.

V gene TRBV10-3 combines with J gene TRBJ1-4, with a tentative D call TRBD1 (6 bases). V lost 6 bases to trimming and J lost 4 bases, with 24 bases between them. From germline, CDR1 is ENHRY and CDR2 SYGVKD. This CDR3 contains 18 residues. The CDR3 DNA is TGTGCCATCAGCGACCGGGACACTCTAGGTTCGGGTAATGAAAAACTGTTTTTT. Protein product: CAISDRDTLGSGNEKLFF.

The chain combines TRBV28 with TRBJ1-2, with 8 bases lining up with TRBD1. The length of the CDR3 is 12 residues. The V gene end was trimmed by 9 bases and the J gene end by 6 bases; junction bases not matched to a gene: 6. The germline CDR1 and CDR2 sequences are MDHEN and SYDVKM. This CDR3 reads CASYRGIDGYTF. DNA for the CDR3: TGTGCCAGTTACAGGGGGATCGATGGCTACACCTTC.